This entry describes one T cell receptor (beta chain). Its antigen has not been determined. Base qualities were left out, and no much larger clone turns up one base away. V is pared back by 6 bases and J by 4 bases, with 19 bases lying between the germline termini. Taken from the germline V gene, the CDR1 and CDR2 loops are MRHNA and SNTAGT. The CDR3 numbers 15 residues from cysteine through phenylalanine. CDR3 DNA only is kept here, 45 bases in frame from base 1. One collaborating source in Seattle enrolled patients while the patients were actively infected and followed the patients over time throughout the course of disease. Whole blood was collected in K2EDTA tubes by collaborating institutions according to the institutions' own protocols. Collaborator samples were shipped for TCRbeta analysis as frozen whole blood, isolated PBMCs, or DNA extracted from either sample type. The immunoSEQ Assay, a bias-controlled multiplex PCR, was used to amplify TCRbeta CDR3 regions from genomic DNA. Turning to the authors' computational methods: Nucleated cell counts per sample were estimated from amplification of reference gene primers within the assay. To quantify the absolute abundance of each unique TCRbeta CDR3 rearrangement, sequence reads were collapsed and filtered. For each sample, productive Simpson clonality was calculated by taking the square root of Simpson's diversity index across productive rearrangements. TCRdb re-hosts the immuneACCESS table, in-frame sequences only. Its copies lack some clones; in the studies checked, an unresolved V gene accounts for under half of them, and the cause for the rest is not known. Clone size and the V and J calls come from that table; the DNA yielded D and trimming. Counted in this sample were 250,000 to 300,000 clones; roughly 90% of them appeared once. About an eighth of the sample goes to the ten largest clones.

The sample comes from a study of blood T cell repertoires in COVID-19 (dated by TCRdb to the early 2020s). About the study as a whole: Samples covering the acute and convalescent phases of COVID-19 were provided by collaborators in the United States, Italy and Spain. Samples were obtained from the ongoing ImmuneRACE study (first 160 participants) and from 1,254 subjects provided by 6 global collaborators. The repertoires were made available in a free public database intended to serve as a resource for research on the immune response to SARS-CoV-2. A de-identified subject ID, COVID-19 status, age in years and sex were almost always included in the sample metadata. Where available, HLA class I and class II types were taken from metadata supplied by the sample provider and were not determined by assay-based typing. Deeply sampled blood TCRbeta repertoires from subjects exposed to, actively infected with, or recovered from COVID-19 were included in the dataset. The material from the prospective study consisted of cDNA or gDNA derived from T cells, B-cell-depleted T cells, or PBMCs. Points the paper makes about the study in general: The amount of clinical and demographic metadata varied by source and participant and was provided uncurated.

This receptor was obtained from a woman in her 70s with COVID-19, enrolled during active disease. The sequencing sample was made of peripheral blood. The chain is made from TRBV6-4 and TRBJ2-7, and perhaps TRBD1 as D gene, on 6 matching bases. The CDR3: CASSLEAQGTYEQYF. The bases read TGTGCCAGCAGCCTTGAGGCACAGGGTACATACGAGCAGTACTTC.